This paragraph covers one T cell receptor beta chain sequence. CDR3 length: 14 residues. V lost 2 bases and J lost 4, with 9 bases in between. Germline lookup yields CDR1 MDHEN and CDR2 SYDVKM. This sample was included in a study of technical replicates of blood from a few donors. The data were produced by immunoSEQ multiplex PCR, yet TCRdb's version contains in-frame clones alone and is incomplete. The sample holds roughly 79,000 clones, approximately 96% seen once. The clonotype originates from a human donor in good health. The chain carries TRBV28 and TRBJ2-4; no firm D call. Sequencing was done on a sample of T cells isolated from PBMCs. CDR3 DNA: TGTGCCAGCAGTTTAGCGGTCTTAAAAAACATTCAGTACTTC. As protein: CASSLAVLKNIQYF.